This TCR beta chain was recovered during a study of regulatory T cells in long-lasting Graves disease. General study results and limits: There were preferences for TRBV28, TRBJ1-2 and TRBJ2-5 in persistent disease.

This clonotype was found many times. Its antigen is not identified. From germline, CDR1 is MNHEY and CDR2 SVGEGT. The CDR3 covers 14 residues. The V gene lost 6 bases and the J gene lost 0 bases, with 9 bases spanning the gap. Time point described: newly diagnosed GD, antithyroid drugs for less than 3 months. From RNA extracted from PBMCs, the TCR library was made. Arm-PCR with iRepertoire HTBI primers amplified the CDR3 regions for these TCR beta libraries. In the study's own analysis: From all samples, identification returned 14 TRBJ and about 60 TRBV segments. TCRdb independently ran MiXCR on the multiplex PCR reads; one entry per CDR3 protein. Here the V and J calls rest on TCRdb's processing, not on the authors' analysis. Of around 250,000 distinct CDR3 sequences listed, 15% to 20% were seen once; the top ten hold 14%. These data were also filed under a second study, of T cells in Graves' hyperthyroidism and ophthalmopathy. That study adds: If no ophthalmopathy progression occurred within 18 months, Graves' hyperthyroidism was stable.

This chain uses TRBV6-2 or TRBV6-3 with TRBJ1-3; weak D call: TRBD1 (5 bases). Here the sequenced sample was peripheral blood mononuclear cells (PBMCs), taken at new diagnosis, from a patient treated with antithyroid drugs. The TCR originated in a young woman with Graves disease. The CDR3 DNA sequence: TGTGCCAGCAGCTCAACAGGCTCTGGAAACACCATATATTTT. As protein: CASSSTGSGNTIYF.